Below are 30 T cell receptor beta chains sequenced from a single sample in a study of shared clonotypes between healthy human individuals. TCRdb's table, derived via immunoSEQ multiplex PCR, lists solely in-frame clones and lacks some. This table holds approximately 100,000 clones, about 63% found once. The source material was memory CD8+ T cells sorted from blood. Subset described: CD45RO+ cells pooled with CCR7-negative TemRA cells. The receptors were sampled from a woman under 40 in good health.

This chain joins TRBV5-4 and TRBJ1-2, with 7 bases fitting TRBD1. V was pared by 4 bases and J by 8 bases, with 11 bases of the junction left unmatched. The CDR3 length is 14 residues. Germline V lookup: CDR1 SGHNT, CDR2 YYREEE (reference sequence). The CDR3 reads CASSAYRGSYGYTF. The CDR3 DNA reads TGTGCCAGCAGCGCTTACAGGGGTTCGTACGGCTACACCTTC.

The genes are TRBV15 and TRBJ2-3; 11 nucleotides agree with TRBD2. There are 14 residues in the CDR3. Trimming removed 8 bases from V and 5 bases from J; junction bases left unmatched: 6. Per germline, CDR1 LNHNV and CDR2 YYDKDF (reference sequence). CDR3 region: CATDSGRAGDTQYF. DNA for the CDR3: TGTGCCACCGATAGCGGGAGGGCAGGAGATACGCAGTATTTT. The whole variable domain, remainder taken from reference TRBV15 and TRBJ2-3, is DAMVIQNPRYQVTQFGKPVTLSCSQTLNHNVMYWYQQKSSQAPKLLFHYYDKDFNNEADTPDNFQSRRPNTSFCFLDIRSPGLGDTAMYLCATDSGRAGDTQYFGPGTRLTVL.

The V and J genes are TRBV28 and TRBJ1-2; D may be TRBD1 (6 bases). Trimming removed 6 bases at V and 0 bases at J, with 11 bases between. The CDR3 consists of 14 residues. CDR1 is MDHEN, CDR2 SYDVKM, per germline. This CDR3 reads CASSSGASNYGYTF. The CDR3 bases are TGTGCCAGCAGCTCGGGGGCGTCTAACTATGGCTACACCTTC.

This clone was seen many times. Within the sample, other DNA sequences also encode this same CDR3. The chain joins TRBV29-1 to TRBJ2-7; D tentatively reads TRBD1 or TRBD2 (5 bases each). The V and J ends lost 6 bases and 1 base respectively, with 13 bases between them. Germline V CDR1 and CDR2: SQVTM, ANQGSEA. This CDR3 comprises 13 residues. Written as DNA, the CDR3 is TGCAGCGTACGGGACGGAGGTTCCTACGAGCAGTACTTC. It encodes CSVRDGGSYEQYF.

This clone was counted a few times. V gene TRBV2 combines with J gene TRBJ2-7, with D possibly matching TRBD2 (6 bases). The CDR3 is 17 amino acids. Per the germline V gene, CDR1 is SNHLY and CDR2 is FYNNEI. V was trimmed by 0 bases and J by 2 bases, leaving 17 bases between them. CDR3 coding DNA: TGTGCCAGCAGTGAAGCTTCGGCGGGGCTCTTCCCCTACGAGCAGTACTTC. This sequence encodes CASSEASAGLFPYEQYF.

The chain carries TRBV7-9 and TRBJ1-1; the D gene is possibly TRBD1 (6 bases). Per germline, CDR1 SEHNR and CDR2 FQNEAQ (reference sequence). This CDR3 has 15 amino acids. The V gene lost 2 bases and the J gene lost 8 bases, with 18 bases spanning the gap. CDR3 sequence: CASSLQAIRTEEAFF. CDR3 DNA sequence: TGTGCCAGCAGCTTACAAGCTATCCGGACAGAGGAAGCTTTCTTT.

V gene TRBV29-1 combines with J gene TRBJ1-1, with D possibly TRBD1 on 5 matching bases. Trimming removed 4 bases at V and 1 base at J, with 10 bases between. This CDR3 is 13 amino acids long. CDR1 is SQVTM, CDR2 ANQGSEA, per germline. CDR3 DNA sequence: TGCAGCGTTGGGATGGGGGAGAACACTGAAGCTTTCTTT. It is translated as CSVGMGENTEAFF.

The chain joins TRBV28 to TRBJ2-3; 7 bases align to TRBD2. The germline V gene encodes CDR1 MDHEN and CDR2 SYDVKM. The CDR3 covers 14 residues. The junction had 10 bases not matched to a gene; V was cut back by 10 bases and J by 3 bases. The CDR3 coding sequence is TGTGCCATTCAGACGGGAGCGGGGACAGATACGCAGTATTTT. Protein product: CAIQTGAGTDTQYF.

This clone appeared a few times. Other DNA sequences of this sample code for an identical CDR3. The chain combines TRBV9 with TRBJ1-1, with TRBD1 matching 9 bases. This CDR3 is built from 13 residues. Germline-derived CDR1 and CDR2 are SGDLS and YYNGEE. V dropped 0 bases and J dropped 8; count of bases not matched to a gene: 2. The CDR3 region is CASSVGGTGEAFF. As DNA, the CDR3 is TGTGCCAGCAGCGTAGGGGGGACAGGGGAAGCTTTCTTT.

The V and J genes are TRBV20-1 and TRBJ2-1; TRBD2 is a possible D gene (6 bases). Germline V gene data show CDR1 as DFQATT and CDR2 as SNEGSKA (reference sequence). The CDR3 is made up of 11 amino acids. V gave up 3 bases and J gave up 15 bases, with 15 bases separating them. DNA for the CDR3: TGCAGTGCTAGCTTCGGGAGTAATCGGTTCTTC. It yields the protein CSASFGSNRFF.

The V gene is TRBV19, the J gene TRBJ1-3; D might be TRBD1 (6 bases). V gave up 8 bases and J gave up 4 bases, with 24 bases separating them. The CDR3 is 17 amino acids. The germline gives CDR1 LNHDA, CDR2 SQIVND (reference sequence). The CDR3 DNA sequence: TGTGCCAGTGAACGCCAAACCAACAGGGCCGGGGGAAACACCATATATTTT. It translates to CASERQTNRAGGNTIYF.

The chain is built from TRBV25-1 and TRBJ2-7, with D perhaps being TRBD1 or TRBD2 (5 bases each). Looked up from germline, CDR1 is MGHDK and CDR2 is SYGVNS. Trimming shortened V by 7 bases and J by 5 bases, and 18 bases separated the two germline ends. The CDR3 runs to 14 residues. The CDR3, as DNA: TGTGCCAGCAACCCCCCGGGACCAACCCACGAGCAGTACTTC. Its protein is CASNPPGPTHEQYF.

The chain carries TRBV28 and TRBJ2-5; possibly TRBD2 for D (5 bases). With the DNA end fitting TRBJ2-7 better, the J assignment may be wrong. Germline assignment: CDR1 MDHEN and CDR2 SYDVKM. The CDR3 spans 15 residues. In nucleotides, the CDR3 is TGTGCCACCCGACATGAGAAACTAGTATTCTACGAGCAGTACTTC. Translated, it gives CATRHEKLVFYEQYF.

This rearrangement joins TRBV14 to TRBJ2-5, with 13 bases fitting TRBD2. From germline, CDR1 is SGHDN and CDR2 FVKESK. The CDR3 contains 15 residues. The V and J ends lost 4 bases and 5 bases, in that order; junction bases with no gene match: 4. The DNA for the CDR3 is TGTGCCAGCAGCCTACTAGCGGGAGGGCCGGAGACCCAGTACTTC. Its protein product is CASSLLAGGPETQYF. The complete variable domain, with remaining parts taken from reference TRBV14 and TRBJ2-5, reads EAGVTQFPSHSVIEKGQTVTLRCDPISGHDNLYWYRRVMGKEIKFLLHFVKESKQDESGMPNNRFLAERTGGTYSTLKVQPAELEDSGVYFCASSLLAGGPETQYFGPGTRLLVL.

The chain is built from TRBV6-1 and TRBJ1-5; TRBD1 matches at 8 bases. This CDR3 has 14 amino acids. Germline lookup yields CDR1 MNHNS and CDR2 SASEGT. The trim removed 6 bases at V and 0 bases at J, leaving 1 base unmatched. CDR3 loop: CASRDRDSNQPQHF. DNA for the CDR3: TGTGCCAGCAGGGACAGGGATAGCAATCAGCCCCAGCATTTT.

This clone showed up many times. The rearrangement links TRBV6-4 to TRBJ2-1; possible D gene TRBD1, 6 bases. The germline gives CDR1 MRHNA, CDR2 SNTAGT. The V end was cut by 3 bases, the J end by 8 bases, with 14 bases between. The CDR3 has 14 residues. The CDR3 DNA follows: TGTGCCAGCAGTGAGGAGGACAGTAGCCATGAGCAGTTCTTC. Translated: CASSEEDSSHEQFF.

V usage is TRBV5-1 and J usage is TRBJ1-2; 9 bases match TRBD1. From germline, CDR1 is SGHRS and CDR2 YFSETQ. The CDR3 contains 15 residues. Trimming at V came to 4 bases and at J to 7 bases, leaving 11 bases not matched to a gene. CDR3 amino acids: CASSIGDRDLGGYTF. The CDR3 DNA is TGCGCCAGCAGCATAGGGGACAGGGATTTGGGTGGCTACACCTTC.

The chain combines TRBV9 with TRBJ2-5; 9 nucleotides agree with TRBD1. The ends lost 3 bases at V and 5 bases at J; junction bases unmatched: 11. The CDR3 runs to 16 residues. Germline CDR1 reads SGDLS; CDR2 reads YYNGEE. The CDR3 loop reads CASSASLGTGQETQYF. The CDR3 region has the DNA TGTGCCAGCAGCGCGAGCCTAGGGACAGGGCAGGAGACCCAGTACTTC. Complete variable domain (other parts from reference TRBV9 and TRBJ2-5): DSGVTQTPKHLITATGQRVTLRCSPRSGDLSVYWYQQSLDQGLQFLIQYYNGEERAKGNILERFSAQQFPDLHSELNLSSLELGDSALYFCASSASLGTGQETQYFGPGTRLLVL.

This rearrangement joins TRBV14 to TRBJ2-5; D is perhaps TRBD2 (5 bases). CDR1 and CDR2 from the germline V gene are SGHDN and FVKESK. The CDR3 loop spans 16 amino acids. Trimming removed 0 bases at V and 4 bases at J, with 15 bases between. The CDR3 region has the DNA TGTGCCAGCAGCCAAGACGGTCATAGCGATCGAGAGACCCAGTACTTC. It is translated as CASSQDGHSDRETQYF. The entire variable domain, with the rest obtained from reference TRBV14 and TRBJ2-5, is as follows: EAGVTQFPSHSVIEKGQTVTLRCDPISGHDNLYWYRRVMGKEIKFLLHFVKESKQDESGMPNNRFLAERTGGTYSTLKVQPAELEDSGVYFCASSQDGHSDRETQYFGPGTRLLVL.

This clone was found many times. The V gene is TRBV5-1, the J gene TRBJ2-7; D not certain. The CDR3 runs to 11 residues. The germline gives CDR1 SGHRS, CDR2 YFSETQ. The ends were cut back, 5 bases at V and 3 bases at J, with 6 bases in the middle. CDR3 residues: CASRDNYEQYF. The CDR3 region has the DNA TGCGCCAGCAGGGATAACTACGAGCAGTACTTC.

The chain carries TRBV4-1 and TRBJ2-7; unclear D gene. From germline, CDR1 is MGHRA and CDR2 YSYEKL. V gave up 3 bases and J gave up 0 bases, with 6 bases separating them. This CDR3 has 13 amino acids. CDR3 protein: CASSQSVSYEQYF. The CDR3 nucleotides are TGCGCCAGCAGCCAGTCGGTCTCCTACGAGCAGTACTTC.

V is TRBV19 and J is TRBJ2-7; D may be TRBD2 (5 bases). Between the trimmed V and J ends, which lost 1 base and 6 bases, there was a span of 16 bases. This CDR3 spans 15 amino acids. CDR1 is LNHDA and CDR2 is SQIVND in the germline V gene (reference sequence). In DNA, the CDR3 is TGTGCCAGTAGTATAGTGATCGAGGGTACGTCCGAGCAGTACTTC. Translated, it gives CASSIVIEGTSEQYF.

This clone came up a few times. The chain joins TRBV25-1 to TRBJ2-2; TRBD1 might be the D (5 bases). From germline, CDR1 is MGHDK and CDR2 SYGVNS. This CDR3 spans 14 amino acids. V was shortened by 3 bases and J by 3 bases, with 8 bases between the two germline ends. The DNA for the CDR3 is TGTGCCAGCAGTGACAGGGCAGACACCGGGGAGCTGTTTTTT. It is translated as CASSDRADTGELFF.

About this clone itself: The sample holds other DNA sequences that translate to the same CDR3. The J gene is TRBJ1-1, the V gene TRBV9; D remains unclear. The ends were cut back, 1 base at V and 5 bases at J, with 9 bases in the middle. Germline V gene lookup returns CDR1 SGDLS and CDR2 YYNGEE. The CDR3 has 13 amino acids. The CDR3 loop reads CASSVSWATEAFF. The CDR3 nucleotides read TGTGCCAGCAGCGTAAGTTGGGCGACTGAAGCTTTCTTT.

CDR3 in DNA: TGTGCCAGCATGGAGCGGCCCAATGAGCAGTTCTTC. Residues: CASMERPNEQFF. The V and J genes are TRBV28 and TRBJ2-1; TRBD2 might be the D (5 bases). Germline-derived CDR1 and CDR2 are MDHEN and SYDVKM. This CDR3 has 12 residues. Trimming stripped 7 bases from V and 6 bases from J, with 10 bases between.

The chain carries TRBV5-1 and TRBJ1-4; D is unresolved. CDR1 SGHRS and CDR2 YFSETQ come from the germline V gene. This CDR3 region has 16 residues. Deletions cut 0 bases from V and 6 bases from J, with 15 bases between. The CDR3 DNA is TGCGCCAGCAGCTTGGGGAGGGCGCGTCGGTATGAAAAACTGTTTTTT. Translating gives CASSLGRARRYEKLFF.

The V call is TRBV2, the J call TRBJ2-1; D call uncertain. Trimming left V 3 bases short and J 6 bases short, with 9 bases between. Looked up from germline, CDR1 is SNHLY and CDR2 is FYNNEI. The CDR3 contains 13 residues. The CDR3 loop is CASSDRWLNEQFF. The CDR3, as DNA: TGTGCCAGCAGTGACCGCTGGCTCAATGAGCAGTTCTTC.

The chain recombines TRBV25-1 with TRBJ1-5; D remains unclear. V was pared by 2 bases and J by 0 bases, with 5 bases between. The V gene's germline CDR1 is MGHDK and CDR2 SYGVNS. The CDR3 is made up of 14 amino acids. DNA of the CDR3: TGTGCCAGCAGTGAAGCGGATAGCAATCAGCCCCAGCATTTT. Its protein is CASSEADSNQPQHF.

The chain combines TRBV6-4 with TRBJ2-1; D perhaps matches TRBD2 (5 bases). V lost 5 bases to trimming and J lost 10 bases, with 15 bases between them. The CDR3 spans 13 residues. The V gene's germline CDR1 is MRHNA and CDR2 SNTAGT. The CDR3 DNA reads as TGTGCCAGCAGTCCAGCGGCCGAAAAAGAGCAGTTCTTC. It translates to CASSPAAEKEQFF.

This chain connects TRBV28 to TRBJ2-5, with D hard to call. Germline values: CDR1 MDHEN, CDR2 SYDVKM. The V end was cut by 2 bases, the J end by 5 bases, with 9 bases between. CDR3 size: 13 residues. CDR3 nucleotide sequence: TGTGCCAGCAGTTTAATCCCTGGGGAGACCCAGTACTTC. Translating gives CASSLIPGETQYF.